This T cell receptor (beta chain) was recovered during a study of blood T cell repertoires in COVID-19. Study-level background: Samples representing acute and convalescent COVID-19 were sourced from the United States, Italy and Spain.

Data came from immunoSEQ multiplex PCR; TCRdb stores just in-frame clones and leaves some out. The data contain fewer than 200,000 clones, around 89% of them seen just once; the ten biggest clones take up roughly 25%. CDR1 SEHNR and CDR2 FQNEAQ come from the germline V gene (reference sequence). The CDR3 is 14 residues long. The germline V and J ends were trimmed by 2 bases and 3 bases, with 10 bases remaining between them. This TCR derives from a man in his sixties with acute or convalescent COVID-19. The source material was peripheral blood. The chain couples TRBV7-9 to TRBJ1-1, with TRBD1 as a possible D gene (6 bases). For the CDR3, the DNA is TGTGCCAGCAGCTTATCACAGGGACACACTGAAGCTTTCTTT. This gives the protein CASSLSQGHTEAFF.